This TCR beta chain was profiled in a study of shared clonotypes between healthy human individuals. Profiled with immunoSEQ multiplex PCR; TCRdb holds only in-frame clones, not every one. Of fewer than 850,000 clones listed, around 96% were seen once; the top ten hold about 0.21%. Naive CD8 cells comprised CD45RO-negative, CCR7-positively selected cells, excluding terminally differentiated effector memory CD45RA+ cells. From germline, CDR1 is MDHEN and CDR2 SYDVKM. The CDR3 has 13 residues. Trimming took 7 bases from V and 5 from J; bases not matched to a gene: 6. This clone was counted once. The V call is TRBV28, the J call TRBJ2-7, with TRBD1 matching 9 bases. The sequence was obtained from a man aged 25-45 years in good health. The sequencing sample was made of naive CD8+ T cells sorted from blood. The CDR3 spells CASKDRGEDEQYF. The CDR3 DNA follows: TGTGCCAGCAAGGACAGGGGAGAAGACGAGCAGTACTTC.